This T cell receptor (beta chain) was profiled in a study of OX40 agonist ivuxolimab in advanced cancers. Profiling relied on immunoSEQ multiplex PCR, and the TCRdb table lists in-frame clones only, not all of them. The sample holds 15,000 or so clones, roughly four fifths seen once. V dropped 4 bases and J dropped 5; count of bases not matched to a gene: 9. CDR1 is PRHDT and CDR2 is FYEKMQ in the germline V gene (reference sequence). The CDR3 has 15 residues. Blood was sampled at baseline, cycle 4 day 1, and cycle 7 day 1. The TCR originated in an adult with an advanced solid tumor such as melanoma, head and neck, liver or kidney cancer. This chain uses TRBV13 with TRBJ2-3, with 7 bases matching TRBD1. The sequencing used CD4+ or CD8+ T cells sorted from blood, collected in a trial of the OX40 agonist ivuxolimab. The CDR3 region has the DNA TGTGCCAGCAGCTCAGGCTTCACAGGGGAAGATACGCAGTATTTT. Encoded protein: CASSSGFTGEDTQYF.